These 8 T cell receptor beta chains came from one sample sequenced in a study of identifying expanded T cells in peripheral blood. Some clones are missing from TCRdb's copy, which holds only in-frame ones; the method was immunoSEQ multiplex PCR. The table shows some 120,000 clones, with approximately 84% occurring only once. Sample: blood. The source is a person aged 18 to 70 in good health.

The CDR3 region has the DNA TGTGCCAGTAGTATCCGGCACGGGACAGGGATTGAGCAGTACTTC. It specifies CASSIRHGTGIEQYF. The chain is built from TRBV19 and TRBJ2-7, with TRBD1 matching over 9 bases. Per the germline V gene, CDR1 is LNHDA and CDR2 is SQIVND (reference sequence). The CDR3 extends over 15 amino acids. The V and J ends lost 3 bases and 7 bases, in that order; junction bases with no gene match: 10. Looking up the rest from reference TRBV19 and TRBJ2-7 gives the full variable domain: DGGITQSPKYLFRKEGQNVTLSCEQNLNHDAMYWYRQDPGQGLRLIYYSQIVNDFQKGDIAEGYSVSREKKESFPLTVTSAQKNPTAFYLCASSIRHGTGIEQYFGPGTRLTVT.

This clone has just one count. The gene calls are TRBV5-1 and TRBJ1-2; D gene ambiguous. The CDR3 contains 12 residues. V dropped 4 bases and J dropped 7 bases, with 11 bases sitting between them. Germline V CDR1 and CDR2: SGHRS, YFSETQ. DNA of the CDR3: TGCGCCAGCAGCCTTAGCGTGGGTGGCTACACCTTC. This translates into CASSLSVGGYTF. The variable domain in full, completed from reference TRBV5-1 and TRBJ1-2, reads KAGVTQTPRYLIKTRGQQVTLSCSPISGHRSVSWYQQTPGQGLQFLFEYFSETQRNKGNFPGRFSGRQFSNSRSEMNVSTLELGDSALYLCASSLSVGGYTFGSGTRLTVV.

The chain carries TRBV9 and TRBJ1-2; no clear D. Germline assignment: CDR1 SGDLS and CDR2 YYNGEE. Trimming removed 5 bases from V and 6 bases from J, with 11 bases in between. The CDR3 is made up of 12 amino acids. The CDR3 loop reads CASSSDIHGYTF. The DNA for the CDR3 is TGTGCCAGCAGTTCCGACATTCATGGCTACACCTTC.

CDR3 coding DNA: TGTGCCAGCAGCTTAGTAGTGGGACAGGGTTCCTACGAGCAGTACTTC. Translation: CASSLVVGQGSYEQYF. The chain employs TRBV11-2 and TRBJ2-7, with 9 nucleotides matching TRBD1. The CDR3 loop spans 16 amino acids. Germline values: CDR1 SGHAT, CDR2 FQNNGV. The trim removed 1 base at V and 1 base at J, leaving 5 bases unmatched.

The rearrangement uses TRBV13 and TRBJ2-7; 7 bases are a match to TRBD1. This CDR3 contains 13 residues. V shed 10 bases and J 2 bases; nucleotides not matched to a gene: 8. The V gene's germline CDR1 is PRHDT and CDR2 FYEKMQ (reference sequence). DNA for the CDR3: TGTGCCACCCGACAGGGCCCAACCTACGAGCAGTACTTC. Translation gives CATRQGPTYEQYF.

This clone is a singleton in its sample. The chain links TRBV6-1 to TRBJ2-1; 9 nucleotides line up with TRBD1. Germline CDR1 reads MNHNS; CDR2 reads SASEGT. Unmatched junction bases numbered 8, after V lost 6 bases and J lost 5 bases. The CDR3 contains 15 residues. The CDR3 protein is CASRPGQGFNNEQFF. CDR3 nucleotide sequence: TGTGCCAGCAGACCGGGACAGGGATTTAACAATGAGCAGTTCTTC.

The rearrangement uses TRBV9 and TRBJ2-5; 8 nucleotides align to TRBD1. The CDR3 runs to 14 residues. With V trimmed by 3 bases and J by 5 bases, 6 bases remained unmatched. From germline, CDR1 is SGDLS and CDR2 YYNGEE. CDR3 region: CASSDGQGWETQYF. The CDR3 DNA is TGTGCCAGCAGCGACGGACAGGGATGGGAGACCCAGTACTTC. Drawing the rest from reference TRBV9 and TRBJ2-5, the complete variable domain is DSGVTQTPKHLITATGQRVTLRCSPRSGDLSVYWYQQSLDQGLQFLIQYYNGEERAKGNILERFSAQQFPDLHSELNLSSLELGDSALYFCASSDGQGWETQYFGPGTRLLVL.

On this clone itself: Germline and junction disagree at one end, which may indicate a read error. The chain links TRBV7-2 to TRBJ1-2, with D maybe TRBD1 (6 bases). CDR3 size: 14 residues. Germline CDR1 and CDR2: SGHTA and FQGNSA. CDR3 DNA: TGCGCCAGCAGCCAATCCTATGCAGGGGCTGGCTACACCTTC. Its protein is CASSQSYAGAGYTF.